This T cell receptor beta chain originates from a study of T cells in women clearing cervical HPV infection (dated by TCRdb to about 2018). Turning to the overall study: Cases were about two dozen women with histologically confirmed HPV16-related CIN3 or worse, including a couple of invasive cancers. Controls were 25 women whose single incident HPV16 infection cleared within 12 months without precancer or cancer developing. Blood from cases was drawn at the visit where the lesion was first identified, while blood from controls was drawn once the infection was no longer detected. Among cases, blood sampling occurred a median of about 150 days after lesion detection, with an interquartile range of about 80 to 200 days. Because only a few women had HLA typing data, the possibility that HLA type acted as a confounder could not be ruled out. Nested within Costa Rica's Guanacaste HPV Natural History Study, an exploratory proof-of-principle case-control study compared TCR repertoires across cervical HPV16 outcomes. Cases and controls were matched on age within five years and on year of sample collection. A median age of almost 35 years was observed in cases versus less than 40 in controls, and no significant differences in baseline characteristics were found. The parent cohort enrolled roughly 9,600 women aged 18 or older in Guanacaste, Costa Rica, during about 1993 to 1995 and followed them for less than 9 years. Five blinded duplicates per group were added as quality controls, giving approximately 60 samples: 50 participants and about ten replicates.

Every participant had a single incident cervical HPV16 infection, and prevalent HPV16 infections were excluded. Cervical HPV DNA was detected by MY09/MY11 PCR and genotyped by dot-blot hybridization. Approximately 15 mL of heparinized blood were centrifuged, and the buffy coat was aliquoted, frozen at -30°C, then stored at -80°C. QIAGEN kits were used to extract genomic DNA from buffy coat specimens. CDR1 and CDR2, per the germline V gene (reference sequence), are GTSNPN and SVGIG. Reading from cysteine to phenylalanine, the CDR3 counts 13 amino acids. Part of the CDR3 DNA is given, 30 bases translated from base 1. The immunoSEQ assay used multiplex PCR to amplify TCR beta CDR3 regions from an average of roughly 1.2 ug of genomic DNA per sample. The assay corrected primer bias using a complete synthetic TCR repertoire to establish an amplification baseline. Amplicons were sequenced on the Illumina platform. The published analysis was carried out like this. Error correction of the sequences involved clustering with frequency ratios plus a modified nearest-neighbor algorithm, after which the sequences were analyzed in the immunoSEQ Analyzer using IMGT gene definitions. TCR richness and evenness were averaged over 20 rarefaction repeats at each rarefaction depth, excluding samples with fewer sequences than the depth. Wilcoxon rank sum tests with FDR correction were used to compare relative abundances of V, D and J genes between the groups. An intraclass correlation of around 96% for TCR richness and an average of around 76% across about 66 gene segments were obtained from the blinded duplicates. The clones in this table, taken by TCRdb from immuneACCESS, are in-frame only. Not every clone is retained; where verified, under half of the shortfall comes from an unresolved V gene, and the cause of the rest is unknown. For V, J and clone size, that table is used; D and trimming come from the DNA. This sample's table carries tens of thousands of clones. The ten largest account for approximately 0.98% of the sample.

The investigation overall reported the following: Random forest classifiers combining richness and V gene abundances distinguished cases from controls with an estimated AUC of about 0.8. The cross-sectional design could not show whether associations preceded infection or resulted from it; effector/memory subsets and HPV-specific T cells were not isolated. Because the number of T cells in each sample was unknown, differences in richness could reflect differing T-cell content rather than repertoire biology. Cases had lower TRBV6-7 relative abundance than controls (0.11% versus 0.16%; Bonferroni P = 0.0008). Across sequencing depths, CIN3+ cases showed significantly higher TCR repertoire richness than controls, but evenness did not differ between the groups.

Comment on this clone: No cognate antigen has been identified for it. The CDR3 is cut off 3 residues early in the read; its end comes from the germline J gene.

This receptor was identified in a woman between 18 and 70 years old with a cervical HPV16 infection that either progressed to CIN3+ or cleared (not recorded which). In this chain, TRBV30 is recombined with TRBJ2-2, and TRBD2 aligns with 7 junction nucleotides. Material for sequencing was blood buffy coat. Partial CDR3 DNA: TGTGCCTGGACCCTCAAGCGGGATTCACCG. Its translation reads: CAWTLKRDSP. From start to end, the CDR3 is CAWTLKRDSPLFF.